The clone carrying this TCR beta chain has only one observation. Antigen: not known. These data are taken from a study of OX40 agonist ivuxolimab in advanced cancers. Turning to the study itself: Patients took ivuxolimab, an agonistic anti-OX40 (CD134) antibody. Ivuxolimab was delivered to patients intravenously every 2 weeks at doses spanning 0.01 to 10 mg/kg. The study's findings and limits: Blood T cells, both CD4+ and CD8+, expanded clonally by week 6 at 0.1 to 3.0 mg/kg. Among some nonresponders, normalized T-cell clonal expansion was also low.

Germline V gives CDR1 SGDLS, CDR2 YYNGEE. This CDR3 region has 15 residues. Trimming removed 0 bases from V and 5 bases from J; junction bases left unmatched: 5. Here immunoSEQ multiplex PCR was the method, and the copy in TCRdb shows in-frame clones only, minus some. The profile shows under 80,000 clones, around 90% of them singletons. This specimen was CD4+ or CD8+ T cells sorted from blood, taken in a trial of the OX40 agonist ivuxolimab. This TCR was sampled from an adult with an advanced solid tumor such as melanoma, head and neck, liver or kidney cancer. The V call is TRBV9, the J call TRBJ2-5; 9 bases align to TRBD2. The CDR3 DNA is TGTGCCAGCAGCGTAGATATCGCGGGAGGGGAGACCCAGTACTTC. Translated: CASSVDIAGGETQYF.